This T cell receptor (beta chain) was captured in a study of blood T cell repertoires in COVID-19. The wider study: The United States, Italy and Spain were the sources of the acute and convalescent COVID-19 samples. T cells, B-cell-depleted T cells, or PBMCs provided the cDNA or gDNA that served as material.

As processed by the authors: Estimation of nucleated cell counts relied on the amplification of reference gene primers. Here immunoSEQ multiplex PCR was the method, and the copy in TCRdb shows in-frame clones only, minus some. V and J calls and clone size are as listed in that table; D and trimming were resolved from the DNA. The profile covers over 150,000 clones, with 75% to 90% appearing a single time and 1.1% taken by the ten largest. CDR3 length: 13 residues. V was shortened by 2 bases and J by 0 bases, with 5 bases between the two germline ends. The germline CDR1 and CDR2 sequences are LGHDT and YNNKEL (reference sequence).

The chain recombines TRBV3-1 (or the pseudogene TRBV3-2) with TRBJ2-7; D not resolved. Sequenced: peripheral blood. The clonotype originates from a man younger than 40 with acute or convalescent COVID-19. In nucleotides, the CDR3 is TGTGCCAGCAGCCAACGAGCCTCCTACGAGCAGTACTTC. Translation: CASSQRASYEQYF.